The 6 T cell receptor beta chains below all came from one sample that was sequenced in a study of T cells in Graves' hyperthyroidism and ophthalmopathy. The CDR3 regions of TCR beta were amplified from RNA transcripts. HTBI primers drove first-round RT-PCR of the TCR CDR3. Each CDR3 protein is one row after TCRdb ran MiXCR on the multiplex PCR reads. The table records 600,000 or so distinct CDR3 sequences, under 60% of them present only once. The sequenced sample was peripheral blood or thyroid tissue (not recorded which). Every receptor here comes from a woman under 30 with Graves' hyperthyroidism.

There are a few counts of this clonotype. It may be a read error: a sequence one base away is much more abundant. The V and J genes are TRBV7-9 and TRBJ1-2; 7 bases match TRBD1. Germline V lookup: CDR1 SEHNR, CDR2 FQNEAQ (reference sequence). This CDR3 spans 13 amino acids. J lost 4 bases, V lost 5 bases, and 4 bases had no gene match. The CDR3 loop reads CASSIRDSYGYTF. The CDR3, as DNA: TGTGCCAGCAGCATCCGGGACAGCTATGGCTACACCTTC.

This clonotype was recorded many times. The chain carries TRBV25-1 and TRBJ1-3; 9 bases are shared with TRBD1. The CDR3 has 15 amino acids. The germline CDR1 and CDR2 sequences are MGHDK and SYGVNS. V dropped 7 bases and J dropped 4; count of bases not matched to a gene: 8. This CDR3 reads CASNRTGAGGNTIYF. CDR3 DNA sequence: TGTGCCAGCAACCGGACAGGGGCGGGAGGAAACACCATATATTTT.

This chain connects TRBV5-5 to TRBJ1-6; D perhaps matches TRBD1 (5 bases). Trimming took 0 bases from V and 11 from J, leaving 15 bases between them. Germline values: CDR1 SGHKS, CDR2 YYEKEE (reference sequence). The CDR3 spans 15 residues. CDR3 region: CASSLEISGLTPLHF. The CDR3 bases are TGTGCCAGCAGCTTGGAAATCTCAGGGTTGACACCCCTCCACTTT.

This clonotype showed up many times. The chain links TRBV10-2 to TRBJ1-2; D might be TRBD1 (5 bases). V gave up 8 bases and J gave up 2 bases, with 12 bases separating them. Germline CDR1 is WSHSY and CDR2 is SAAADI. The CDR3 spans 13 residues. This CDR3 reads CASRDHRNYGYTF. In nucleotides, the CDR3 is TGCGCCAGCCGGGACCACAGGAACTATGGCTACACCTTC.

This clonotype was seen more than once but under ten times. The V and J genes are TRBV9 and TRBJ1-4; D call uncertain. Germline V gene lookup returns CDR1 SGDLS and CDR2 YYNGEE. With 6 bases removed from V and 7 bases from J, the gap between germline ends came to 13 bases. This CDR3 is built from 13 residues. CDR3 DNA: TGTGCCAGCACCCCCCACAATAGTGAAAAACTGTTTTTT. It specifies CASTPHNSEKLFF.

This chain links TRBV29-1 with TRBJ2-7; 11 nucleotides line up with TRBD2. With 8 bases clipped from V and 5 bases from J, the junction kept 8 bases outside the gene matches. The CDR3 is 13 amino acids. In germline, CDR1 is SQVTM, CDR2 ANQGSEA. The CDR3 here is CSLLAGVGDEQYF. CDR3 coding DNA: TGCAGCTTACTAGCGGGAGTGGGCGACGAGCAGTACTTC.